A single sample gave rise to the 5 T cell receptor beta chains below, sequenced in a study of T-cell memory formation after mild COVID-19. TCRdb reanalysed the 5' RACE reads using MiXCR and keeps one entry per CDR3 protein. The repertoire consists of 270,000 or so distinct CDR3 sequences, with 18% occurring once and the leading ten covering roughly 24%. The sequencing sample was made of PBMCs or a T cell subset sorted from them (not recorded which). These TCRs come from a man aged 18 to 29 who had mild COVID-19 (a few samples of this study predate the infection). Cell type and time point are not known.

This clonotype has a count of ten or more. This chain uses TRBV5-4 with TRBJ1-1; D perhaps matches TRBD1 (5 bases). Germline CDR1 and CDR2: SGHNT and YYREEE (reference sequence). Trimming took off 3 bases at V and 1 base at J, with 7 bases between the two ends. This CDR3 spans 13 amino acids. Written as DNA, the CDR3 is TGTGCCAGCAGCTCGACAGCGAACACTGAAGCTTTCTTT. It is translated as CASSSTANTEAFF.

This clonotype came up a few times. The CDR3 nucleotides read TGTGCCAGCAGCTTGGAAGCAGGGGTGGGGCCCCAGCATTTT. This translates into CASSLEAGVGPQHF. The chain joins TRBV7-9 to TRBJ1-5, with D maybe TRBD1 (6 bases). Trimming took off 3 bases at V and 9 bases at J, with 15 bases between the two ends. Germline CDR1 SEHNR, CDR2 FQNEAQ (reference sequence). The CDR3 is 14 amino acids.

CDR3 bases: TGTGCCAGTAATGGGGGCCCGGGAGATACGCAGTATTTT. Its protein product is CASNGGPGDTQYF. The V gene is TRBV19, the J gene TRBJ2-3; a possible D gene is TRBD1 (6 bases). Germline values: CDR1 LNHDA, CDR2 SQIVND (reference sequence). The V end lost 7 bases, the J end lost 5 bases, and 13 bases lay between the germline ends. This CDR3 has 13 residues. Looking up the rest from reference TRBV19 and TRBJ2-3 gives the full variable domain: DGGITQSPKYLFRKEGQNVTLSCEQNLNHDAMYWYRQDPGQGLRLIYYSQIVNDFQKGDIAEGYSVSREKKESFPLTVTSAQKNPTAFYLCASNGGPGDTQYFGPGTRLTVL.

The chain joins TRBV7-6 to TRBJ1-4; no reliable D call. V lost 5 bases, J lost 0 bases, and 10 bases lay in between. Germline V gene data show CDR1 as SGHVS and CDR2 as FNYEAQ. This CDR3 has 15 residues. The CDR3 sequence: CASSPRDATNEKLFF. DNA of the CDR3: TGTGCCAGCAGCCCTCGAGACGCAACTAATGAAAAACTGTTTTTT.

Only a few counts were recorded for this clonotype. The chain carries TRBV5-1 and TRBJ2-4; 10 bases match TRBD1. V trimming: 1 base; J trimming: 7 bases; junction bases outside the gene matches: 11. The CDR3 contains 17 residues. Germline V gene data show CDR1 as SGHRS and CDR2 as YFSETQ. The CDR3 DNA sequence: TGCGCCAGCAGCTTGAATACGCTGGGACAGGGGTTCAACATTCAGTACTTC. Its translation is CASSLNTLGQGFNIQYF.